The TCR beta chain under discussion was sequenced for a study of blood T cell repertoires in COVID-19. Background on the study: COVID-19 samples from acute and convalescent phases originated in the United States, Italy and Spain. T cells, B-cell-depleted T cells, or PBMCs supplied cDNA or gDNA.

Between the trimmed V and J ends, which lost 0 bases and 2 bases, there was a span of 8 bases. The CDR3 has 15 residues. Germline assignment: CDR1 MNHEY and CDR2 SMNVEV (reference sequence). The authors' processing: Reference gene primer amplification in the assay estimated nucleated cell counts. Measured with immunoSEQ multiplex PCR; TCRdb has only the in-frame clones, and not every one. V and J calls and clone size are those listed in that table; D and trimming were worked out from the DNA. The repertoire holds about 40,000 clones, 70% to 90% seen once, with around 5% in the top ten. The specimen sequenced was peripheral blood. V gene TRBV27 combines with J gene TRBJ1-5, with D perhaps TRBD1 (6 bases). The receptor was derived from a man aged 50 to 60 with active COVID-19. CDR3 region: CASSLSAGGNQPQHF. DNA for the CDR3: TGTGCCAGCAGTTTATCCGCAGGGGGCAATCAGCCCCAGCATTTT.